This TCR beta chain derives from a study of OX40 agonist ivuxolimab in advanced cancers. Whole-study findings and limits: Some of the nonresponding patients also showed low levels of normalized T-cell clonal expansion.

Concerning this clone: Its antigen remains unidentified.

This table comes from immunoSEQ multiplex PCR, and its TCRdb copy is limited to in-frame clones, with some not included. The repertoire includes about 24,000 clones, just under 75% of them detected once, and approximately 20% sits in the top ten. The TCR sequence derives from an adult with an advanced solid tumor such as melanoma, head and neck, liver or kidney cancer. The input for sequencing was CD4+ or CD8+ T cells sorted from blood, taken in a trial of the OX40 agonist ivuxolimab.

The DNA for the CDR3 is TGTGCCAGCAGCTCCTCCGGGACCTTAACCAATGAGCAGTTCTTC. Encoded protein: CASSSSGTLTNEQFF. The rearrangement joins TRBV7-3 to TRBJ2-1; D possibly uses TRBD1 or TRBD2 (5 bases each). Germline V lookup: CDR1 SGHTA, CDR2 FQGTGA. Trimming pared 4 bases from V and 6 bases from J, leaving 16 bases between. The CDR3 runs 15 residues.